The present T cell receptor (beta chain) was sequenced within a study of long-term antiretroviral therapy in people with HIV (dated by TCRdb to between 2021 and 2024). For the wider study: The earliest samples were collected roughly a decade before the 2015 WHO recommendation for immediate ART, at a time when ART was usually postponed until CD4 counts fell. A retrospective serial study tested whether changes in peripheral blood TRB repertoire composition and diversity were associated with ART initiation and durable HIV suppression. A total of about 190 cryopreserved PBMC samples were contributed to the cohort by 30 adults with confirmed HIV infection, with samples collected serially over a mean of 6 years (range 1-12). Of the 30 participants with HIV, 10 to 11 were female. No cross-contamination during QIAcube processing was shown when test extractions of a monoclonal T-cell line were performed alongside over 25 polyclonal samples. The paper's findings and limits, for the study overall: The samples span the years 2004 to 2017, and the ART regimens used may be less effective than current regimens. Because cell numbers in pre-ART samples were limited, unsorted PBMC were profiled instead of sorted CD4+ and CD8+ T cells. At every time point, the repertoire was dominated by expanded TRB clones first identified before ART initiation, although this dominance fluctuated and, in many PLHIV, declined after ART. Starting ART was linked to a significant rise in TRB diversity, yet even after long-term ART the diversity remained significantly lower than in transplant donor controls. Compared with controls, HIV repertoires had narrower CDR3 length ranges, and the network structure pointed to an antigen-experienced repertoire that shifted only slightly toward naive after ART. Limited PBMC availability meant only the TCR beta chain was sequenced, without alpha chain pairing. Inferences about post-ART repertoire changes are limited because no data were available on ART adherence, viral resistance or therapy changes.

Notes on this clone: What antigen it recognizes has not been identified. No much larger clone exists at a distance of one base, and base qualities are not known.

Participants were included only if at least one PBMC sample before ART initiation and at least two post-ART samples were available. Every participant with HIV received treatment in the United States of America. Before DNA extraction, cryopreserved samples containing about 0.95-10 million PBMC were thawed and washed. At the time of the earliest PBMC sample, participants with HIV were aged between about 20 and 60 years. Per participant, PBMC samples came from 1-4 timepoints prior to ART initiation and 2-8 timepoints following ART initiation, for a median of 7 samples. For every participant, serial HIV viral load, CD4+ T-cell count, ART history and demographic data were obtained. A Qiagen kit on a QIAcube was used to extract genomic DNA from unsorted PBMC, with samples processed in batches of 12. In the germline V gene, CDR1 corresponds to SGHDN and CDR2 to FVKESK. There are 13 amino acids in the CDR3, from cysteine to phenylalanine inclusive. The CDR3 DNA has 39 bases and is translated from base 1. Relative to germline, V is 0 bases shorter and J is 10 bases shorter, with 12 bases between their ends.

The immunoSEQ hsTCRB v3.0 assay was used at survey level resolution for TRB variable region sequencing. A depth of 40,000-50,000 T-cell genomes per sample was targeted for TRB sequencing. An Illumina MiSeq with a v3 150-cycle kit was used to sequence the pooled TRB libraries. The study's own analysis went as follows. Repertoire analysis ran in R within a reproducible Nextflow workflow covering QC, data transformation and analysis. LymphoSeq2, an R package for exploring AIRR-Seq data, was used to implement the custom analyses. A handful of samples that yielded fewer than 5000 total TRB sequences were excluded, so that 188 HIV repertoires were analyzed. Among the 180 to 200 HIV repertoires that were kept, 59 were collected before ART initiation and about 130 were collected after ART initiation. Repertoires were downsampled to 5000 TRB nucleotide sequences, with summary statistics averaged over 100 downsampling iterations. TRB sequences were retained for analysis only if CDR3 regions of at least seven amino acids were present. Two measures captured diversity: a Shannon entropy-derived clonality score and the Gini coefficient. In the repertoire networks, any two of the top 5000 CDR3 amino acid sequences were connected whenever the two sequences differed by an edit distance of one. GLIPH2 predicted antigen specificity groups and MHC restriction for TRB CDR3 amino acid sequences. CDR3 amino acid sequences were matched against VDJdb and McPAS-TCR to flag known CMV, EBV, HIV or tissue antigen associations. Pre-ART, post-ART and control groups were compared with Wilcoxon signed-rank tests and Holm-Bonferroni correction. In TCRdb, the immuneACCESS table is reduced to in-frame sequences with V and J assigned. These tables do not hold every clone; where another copy was compared, an unresolved V gene accounts for under half, and the others remain unexplained. The V and J calls and the clone size are those of that table, but D and trimming were determined from the DNA. This sample holds about 25,000 clones; 80% to 85% were observed only once. Over 13% of the sample rests with the top ten.

The sequencing here drew on unsorted PBMCs, taken 4.2 to 4.5 years after starting antiretroviral therapy. Here the chain combines TRBV14 and TRBJ1-1; a confident D gene designation cannot be given. The receptor's source is a man younger than 40 with HIV. The nucleotide sequence is given as TGTGCCAGCAGCCAAGACTGGGCTCGAGGAGCTTTCTTT. Translation gives CASSQDWARGAFF.